The 25 T cell receptor beta chains below come from one sample, sequenced in a study of blood T cell repertoires in COVID-19. Some clones are missing from TCRdb's copy, which holds only in-frame ones; the method was immunoSEQ multiplex PCR. This table holds about 89,000 clones, about 80% found once. Source material: peripheral blood. These receptors were obtained from a woman of 80 years or more with acute or convalescent COVID-19.

The chain couples TRBV7-8 to TRBJ2-1, with D possibly matching TRBD1 (5 bases). This CDR3 comprises 14 residues. The V end lost 7 bases, the J end lost 7 bases, and 17 bases lay between the germline ends. Germline loops: CDR1 SGHVS, CDR2 FQNEAQ. The CDR3 DNA sequence: TGTGCCAGCACCCTCAGGGAATTCAATAATGAGCAGTTCTTC. Translating gives CASTLREFNNEQFF.

V usage is TRBV6-4 and J usage is TRBJ2-1, with TRBD2 identical over 8 bases. This CDR3 is built from 17 residues. With V trimmed by 2 bases and J by 10 bases, 16 bases remained unmatched. Germline CDR1 is MRHNA and CDR2 is SNTAGT. The CDR3 loop is CASSDRSGGGSHAEQFF. CDR3 in DNA: TGTGCCAGCAGTGACCGATCGGGCGGGGGGTCCCACGCCGAGCAGTTCTTC.

The chain uses TRBV19 and TRBJ2-7; tentative D call: TRBD2 (6 bases). The CDR3 totals 14 residues. CDR1 is LNHDA, CDR2 SQIVND, per germline (reference sequence). Trimming shortened V by 4 bases and J by 2 bases, and 12 bases separated the two germline ends. DNA for the CDR3: TGTGCCAGTAGTAGAGGTTGGACTACCTACGAGCAGTACTTC. It encodes CASSRGWTTYEQYF.

This clone appeared once. The chain has TRBV20-1 and TRBJ1-1; 9 bases agree with TRBD1. This CDR3 comprises 15 residues. The V and J ends lost 3 bases and 0 bases, in that order; junction bases with no gene match: 5. CDR1 and CDR2 from the germline V gene are DFQATT and SNEGSKA (reference sequence). In DNA form, the CDR3 reads TGCAGTGCTAGTGGGACAGGGCGGATGAACACTGAAGCTTTCTTT. Its protein product is CSASGTGRMNTEAFF.

The chain links TRBV9 to TRBJ1-2; possible D gene TRBD1, 5 bases. Germline values: CDR1 SGDLS, CDR2 YYNGEE. The V gene lost 6 bases and the J gene lost 4 bases, with 10 bases spanning the gap. The CDR3 totals 12 residues. The CDR3 here is CASTDTGYGYTF. DNA of the CDR3: TGTGCCAGCACGGACACCGGCTATGGCTACACCTTC.

The V gene is TRBV7-6, the J gene TRBJ2-2; unclear D gene. Trimming took 1 base from V and 1 from J, leaving 4 bases between them. This CDR3 contains 14 residues. The germline V gene encodes CDR1 SGHVS and CDR2 FNYEAQ. Written as DNA, the CDR3 is TGTGCCAGCAGCTTAGTAAAGAACACCGGGGAGCTGTTTTTT. The encoded protein is CASSLVKNTGELFF.

The rearrangement links TRBV7-2 to TRBJ2-1, with 7 bases fitting TRBD2. Looked up from germline, CDR1 is SGHTA and CDR2 is FQGNSA. The CDR3 length is 18 residues. Unmatched junction bases numbered 14, after V lost 4 bases and J lost 2 bases. CDR3 region: CASSSTPPAGRAYNEQFF. In DNA, the CDR3 is TGTGCCAGCAGCTCGACCCCGCCAGCGGGAAGAGCCTACAATGAGCAGTTCTTC.

This clone is a singleton in its sample. This chain joins TRBV7-2 and TRBJ1-1; 8 bases line up with TRBD1. Germline V gene lookup returns CDR1 SGHTA and CDR2 FQGNSA. Trimming at V came to 4 bases and at J to 2 bases, leaving 9 bases not matched to a gene. This CDR3 spans 16 amino acids. The CDR3 loop reads CASSSRQGTLNTEAFF. The CDR3 nucleotides read TGTGCCAGCAGCTCTCGACAGGGGACGCTCAACACTGAAGCTTTCTTT. Combining the CDR3 with reference TRBV7-2 and TRBJ1-1 gives the whole variable domain GAGVSQSPSNKVTEKGKDVELRCDPISGHTALYWYRQSLGQGLEFLIYFQGNSAPDKSGLPSDRFSAERTGGSVSTLTIQRTQQEDSAVYLCASSSRQGTLNTEAFFGQGTRLTVV.

This chain uses TRBV3-1 (or the pseudogene TRBV3-2) with TRBJ2-3; possible D gene TRBD2, 5 bases. This CDR3 has 18 residues. Trimming stripped 0 bases from V and 6 bases from J, with 22 bases between. Per germline, CDR1 LGHDT and CDR2 YNNKEL (reference sequence). In DNA, the CDR3 is TGTGCCAGCAGCCAAGAAAAGAGGGTAGCGAGGACCAGGGATACGCAGTATTTT. It translates to CASSQEKRVARTRDTQYF.

This clone turned up a few times. This rearrangement joins TRBV12-3 or TRBV12-4 to TRBJ2-7, with TRBD2 matching 7 bases. The length of the CDR3 is 13 residues. The V gene end was trimmed by 3 bases and the J gene end by 7 bases; junction bases not matched to a gene: 6. The CDR3 DNA is TGTGCCAGCAGTTTCTGGGGGAGGGGTGAGCAGTACTTC. Translated, it gives CASSFWGRGEQYF.

The chain has TRBV6-2 or TRBV6-3 and TRBJ1-1; weak D call: TRBD1 (5 bases). V dropped 0 bases and J dropped 8 bases, with 13 bases sitting between them. Per the germline V gene, CDR1 is MNHEY and CDR2 is SVGEGT. The CDR3 length is 14 residues. This CDR3 reads CASSYSGRAKEAFF. In nucleotides, the CDR3 is TGTGCCAGCAGTTACTCTGGCAGGGCCAAAGAAGCTTTCTTT.

V usage is TRBV19 and J usage is TRBJ2-1; the D gene is possibly TRBD1 (6 bases). Trimming took 10 bases from V and 0 from J, leaving 13 bases between them. Looked up from germline, CDR1 is LNHDA and CDR2 is SQIVND (reference sequence). The CDR3 length is 14 residues. CDR3 loop: CANRTETSYNEQFF. For the CDR3, the DNA is TGTGCCAATCGGACAGAAACCTCCTACAATGAGCAGTTCTTC. Together with reference TRBV19 and TRBJ2-1, the CDR3 gives the full variable domain: DGGITQSPKYLFRKEGQNVTLSCEQNLNHDAMYWYRQDPGQGLRLIYYSQIVNDFQKGDIAEGYSVSREKKESFPLTVTSAQKNPTAFYLCANRTETSYNEQFFGPGTRLTVL.

The CDR3 loop reads CASSLTPGPGGNSPLHF. In DNA, the CDR3 is TGTGCCAGCAGCTTAACTCCCGGGCCGGGAGGTAATTCACCCCTCCACTTT. The chain combines TRBV7-3 with TRBJ1-6; D gene unclear. In germline, CDR1 is SGHTA, CDR2 FQGTGA. The CDR3 has 17 residues. The V end was cut by 0 bases, the J end by 6 bases, with 15 bases between.

V gene TRBV18 combines with J gene TRBJ1-1; D gene ambiguous. V was cut by 0 bases and J by 1 base, with 9 bases left in between. CDR3 size: 15 residues. Germline V gene lookup returns CDR1 KGHSH and CDR2 LQKENI. DNA of the CDR3: TGTGCCAGCTCACCACCGGTCGGAGCGAACACTGAAGCTTTCTTT. Translating gives CASSPPVGANTEAFF.

V gene TRBV5-4 combines with J gene TRBJ2-5; no reliable D call. Germline V gene sequence: CDR1 SGHNT, CDR2 YYREEE (reference sequence). This CDR3 has 13 residues. V dropped 4 bases and J dropped 4 bases, with 11 bases sitting between them. The CDR3 loop is CASSPRGSETQYF. DNA for the CDR3: TGTGCCAGCAGCCCCCGAGGATCAGAGACCCAGTACTTC.

This clone was found a few times. V gene TRBV19 combines with J gene TRBJ1-1; 8 bases match TRBD1. The CDR3 extends over 13 amino acids. With 5 bases clipped from V and 5 bases from J, the junction kept 4 bases outside the gene matches. Germline loops: CDR1 LNHDA, CDR2 SQIVND (reference sequence). CDR3 in amino acids: CASSRQGNTEAFF. For the CDR3, the DNA is TGTGCCAGTAGTCGACAGGGGAATACTGAAGCTTTCTTT.

V and J are TRBV5-1 and TRBJ2-1, with 7 bases aligning to TRBD2. This CDR3 has 12 residues. CDR1 SGHRS and CDR2 YFSETQ come from the germline V gene. J was trimmed by 4 bases and V by 7 bases; bases with no gene match: 2. In DNA, the CDR3 is TGCGCCAGCGGCGGGAGTTACAATGAGCAGTTCTTC. Protein product: CASGGSYNEQFF.

The chain employs TRBV19 and TRBJ2-2; TRBD1 is a possible D gene (5 bases). This CDR3 contains 15 residues. Looked up from germline, CDR1 is LNHDA and CDR2 is SQIVND (reference sequence). With 5 bases removed from V and 1 base from J, the gap between germline ends came to 11 bases. This chain's CDR3 is CASSPTVLNTGELFF. DNA of the CDR3: TGTGCCAGTAGTCCGACAGTCCTGAACACCGGGGAGCTGTTTTTT.

The CDR3 DNA reads TGTGCCAGCAGCGAGGGTGCAGGAATATCCTACGAGCAGTACTTC. This sequence encodes CASSEGAGISYEQYF. V is TRBV2 and J is TRBJ2-7; the D gene is possibly TRBD2 (5 bases). The CDR3 loop spans 15 amino acids. In germline, CDR1 is SNHLY, CDR2 FYNNEI. Trimming removed 6 bases at V and 1 base at J, with 16 bases between.

In this sample, this clone turned up a few times. The rearrangement uses TRBV7-2 and TRBJ2-2; 13 nucleotides align to TRBD2. After removal of 6 bases from V and 1 base from J, the junction contained 2 bases not matched to a gene. Germline CDR1 is SGHTA and CDR2 is FQGNSA. This CDR3 has 16 amino acids. The CDR3 reads CASRRTSGRNTGELFF. In nucleotides, the CDR3 is TGTGCCAGCAGAAGGACTAGCGGGAGGAACACCGGGGAGCTGTTTTTT.

The chain couples TRBV6-2 or TRBV6-3 to TRBJ2-5, with 9 bases identical to TRBD2. V gave up 6 bases and J gave up 1 base; unmatched junction bases: 3. Germline CDR1 is MNHEY and CDR2 is SVGEGT. This CDR3 is built from 14 residues. The CDR3 coding sequence is TGTGCCAGCAGCAGACTAGCGGTCCAAGAGACCCAGTACTTC. Residues: CASSRLAVQETQYF.

The chain carries TRBV6-5 and TRBJ2-7; D perhaps matches TRBD2 (5 bases). Germline V gene lookup returns CDR1 MNHEY and CDR2 SVGAGI. The germline V and J ends were trimmed by 2 bases and 0 bases, with 11 bases remaining between them. The CDR3 has 15 amino acids. The DNA of the CDR3 is TGTGCCAGCAGTTACCCCGGGGTCAGCTCCTACGAGCAGTACTTC. Translated, it gives CASSYPGVSSYEQYF.

The J gene is TRBJ1-2, the V gene TRBV7-9; TRBD1 matches at 10 bases. Germline CDR1 and CDR2: SEHNR and FQNEAQ (reference sequence). The CDR3 is 17 residues long. Trimming took 3 bases from V and 2 from J; bases not matched to a gene: 9. The CDR3 nucleotides are TGTGCCAGCAGCTTCCGGAATCAGGGACAGGGGAACTATGGCTACACCTTC. Translating it yields CASSFRNQGQGNYGYTF.

The chain has TRBV18 and TRBJ1-2, with TRBD1 matching over 10 bases. The germline CDR1 and CDR2 sequences are KGHSH and LQKENI. V dropped 5 bases and J dropped 6; count of bases not matched to a gene: 6. The CDR3 is made up of 14 amino acids. Here the CDR3 DNA reads TGTGCCAGCTCAGCCGGGACAGGGGTTGATGGCTACACCTTC. Amino acids: CASSAGTGVDGYTF.

This chain links TRBV5-4 with TRBJ1-2, with D perhaps matching TRBD1 (6 bases). The CDR3 extends over 14 amino acids. Trimming removed 2 bases from V and 3 bases from J, with 11 bases in between. Germline CDR1 reads SGHNT; CDR2 reads YYREEE (reference sequence). The CDR3 here is CASSFKGVDYGYTF. In nucleotides, the CDR3 is TGTGCCAGCAGCTTTAAGGGGGTCGACTATGGCTACACCTTC.